These T cell receptor beta chains were read from a single sample in a study of human T cells and chemical hapten exposure. TCRdb recomputed calls from the RACE reads with MiXCR, one row per CDR3 protein. Of fewer than 200,000 distinct CDR3 sequences listed, under 25% are singletons. The sample in question was whole blood, obtained in connection with sensitization to the hapten diphenylcyclopropenone (DPC). Every receptor here comes from a woman between 45 and 65 years old with alopecia areata. Some clones in this sample may be carry-over from other donors' samples. Each CDR3 is given with its conserved first and last residue. Fields, in order: D gene, J gene, CDR3 length, clone size, V gene, CDR3 protein, CDR3 DNA. The D gene is left open where the match is weak. Clone size is given for some rows only: seen once, a few or many times, or a class if the clone is expanded.

TRBD2 TRBJ2-7 16 few TRBV5-5 CASSLGLAGGIYEQYF TGTGCCAGCAGCTTGGGACTAGCGGGAGGTATCTACGAGCAGTACTTC
NA TRBJ1-5 13 few TRBV14 CASSQGLEQPQHF TGTGCCAGCAGCCAAGGACTGGAGCAGCCCCAGCATTTT
NA TRBJ2-3 13 NA TRBV18 CASSKDTADTQYF TGTGCCAGCTCAAAGGATACGGCGGATACGCAGTATTTT
NA TRBJ2-2 13 NA TRBV20-1 CSANRENTGELFF TGCAGTGCTAACAGGGAGAACACCGGGGAGCTGTTTTTT
TRBD1 TRBJ2-5 13 NA TRBV12-3/TRBV12-4 CASSQTGEETQYF TGTGCCAGCAGTCAAACAGGGGAAGAGACCCAGTACTTC
NA TRBJ2-7 14 NA TRBV14 CASSQAAGFYEQYF TGTGCCAGCAGCCAAGCGGCAGGTTTCTACGAGCAGTACTTC
NA TRBJ1-2 14 few TRBV30 CAWSKDSLNYGYTF TGTGCCTGGAGTAAAGACAGTCTAAACTATGGCTACACCTTC
NA TRBJ2-1 16 NA TRBV27 CASSPARQYLYNEQFF TGTGCCAGCAGTCCCGCCCGACAGTACCTATACAATGAGCAGTTCTTC
NA TRBJ1-5 15 few TRBV4-1 CASSQDGLYNQPQHF TGCGCCAGCAGCCAAGATGGTCTCTACAATCAGCCCCAGCATTTT
TRBD1 TRBJ2-3 16 few TRBV2 CASSRRARGSTDTQYF TGTGCCAGCAGTCGTAGGGCCAGGGGGAGCACAGATACGCAGTATTTT
NA TRBJ1-4 14 NA TRBV12-3/TRBV12-4 CASRNRATNEKLFF TGTGCCAGCAGAAACCGTGCAACTAATGAAAAACTGTTTTTT
TRBD2 TRBJ2-1 14 NA TRBV20-1 CSAKAGGTKDEQFF TGCAGTGCTAAGGCGGGAGGGACTAAGGATGAGCAGTTCTTC
NA TRBJ2-7 14 many TRBV7-2 CASSLGQGTYEQYF TGTGCCAGCAGCTTAGGGCAGGGGACCTACGAGCAGTACTTC
TRBD2 TRBJ2-3 13 few TRBV20-1 CSAPSGPTDTQYF TGCAGTGCTCCTAGCGGCCCCACAGATACGCAGTATTTT
TRBD2 TRBJ2-1 15 NA TRBV30 CAWSTLAGSYNEQFF TGTGCCTGGAGCACACTAGCGGGCTCCTACAATGAGCAGTTCTTC
NA TRBJ1-1 16 few TRBV7-2 CASSPPAGVGNTEAFF TGTGCCAGCAGCCCCCCGGCGGGGGTCGGGAACACTGAAGCTTTCTTT
TRBD2 TRBJ2-1 16 NA TRBV20-1 CSATSGVSGAYNEQFF TGCAGTGCTACCTCCGGCGTTAGCGGGGCCTACAATGAGCAGTTCTTC
NA TRBJ2-1 15 NA TRBV5-1 CASSLDPGSYNEQFF TGCGCCAGCAGCTTGGATCCGGGATCCTACAATGAGCAGTTCTTC
NA TRBJ1-1 16 few TRBV5-1 CASSLGQEWANTEAFF TGCGCCAGCAGCTTGGGGCAAGAGTGGGCGAACACTGAAGCTTTCTTT
TRBD2 TRBJ2-1 16 NA TRBV5-1 CASSFASGTAYNEQFF TGCGCCAGCAGCTTCGCTAGCGGGACTGCCTACAATGAGCAGTTCTTC
NA TRBJ2-1 13 NA TRBV18 CASSLDSYNEQFF TGTGCCAGCTCACTCGACAGCTACAATGAGCAGTTCTTC
NA TRBJ2-5 15 NA TRBV2 CASSGRRTPQETQYF TGTGCCAGCAGTGGGCGTAGGACTCCTCAAGAGACCCAGTACTTC
TRBD1 TRBJ1-1 15 NA TRBV10-2 CASSGRTGHVTEAFF TGCGCCAGCAGTGGTCGGACAGGGCATGTCACTGAAGCTTTCTTT
TRBD1 TRBJ1-1 16 few TRBV7-2 CASSSLSTGVFTEAFF TGTGCCAGCAGCTCTCTGTCGACAGGGGTCTTCACTGAAGCTTTCTTT
NA TRBJ1-2 16 NA TRBV10-2 CASNRYAVPDDYGYTF TGCGCCAGCAACAGATATGCGGTGCCAGACGACTATGGCTACACCTTC
TRBD1 TRBJ1-1 18 NA TRBV6-5 CASRARSLTGGLDTEAFF TGTGCCAGCAGGGCAAGGTCGCTGACAGGGGGCTTGGACACTGAAGCTTTCTTT
TRBD1 TRBJ2-5 15 NA TRBV11-2 CASSATGTGKETQYF TGTGCCAGCAGCGCTACCGGGACAGGAAAAGAGACCCAGTACTTC
NA TRBJ2-3 17 few TRBV7-9 CASSLVIGRRGTDTQYF TGTGCCAGCAGCTTAGTAATCGGGCGGCGAGGGACAGATACGCAGTATTTT
NA TRBJ2-1 12 NA TRBV6-2/TRBV6-3 CASSYPTPFEFF TGTGCCAGCAGTTACCCGACACCCTTCGAATTCTTC
TRBD2 TRBJ2-1 15 NA TRBV2 CASSGLAPSYNEQFF TGTGCCAGCTCCGGACTAGCGCCAAGTTACAATGAGCAGTTCTTC
NA TRBJ2-5 15 few TRBV20-1 CSARDWYRAEETQYF TGCAGTGCTAGAGATTGGTACAGGGCAGAAGAGACCCAGTACTTC
TRBD2 TRBJ2-1 17 NA TRBV7-2 CASSLARLAGGTDEQFF TGTGCCAGCAGCTTAGCTCGGCTAGCGGGAGGGACGGATGAGCAGTTCTTC
NA TRBJ1-5 15 NA TRBV27 CASMRGVGSNQPQHF TGTGCCAGCATGAGGGGGGTAGGGAGCAATCAGCCCCAGCATTTT
NA TRBJ1-1 13 few TRBV11-2 CASSLNSDTEAFF TGTGCCAGCAGCTTAAATAGCGACACTGAAGCTTTCTTT
NA TRBJ1-3 16 NA TRBV2 CASSEGQASSGNTIYF TGTGCCAGCAGTGAAGGGCAGGCTAGCTCTGGAAACACCATATATTTT
TRBD2 TRBJ2-1 16 few TRBV5-1 CASRNGPSGSNNEQFF TGCGCCAGCAGAAACGGGCCTAGCGGATCAAACAATGAGCAGTTCTTC
NA TRBJ2-1 10 few TRBV6-2/TRBV6-3 CASGPHEQFF TGTGCCAGCGGTCCCCATGAGCAGTTCTTC
NA TRBJ1-6 14 NA TRBV2 CASSDKQLNSPLHF TGTGCCAGCAGTGATAAACAGCTAAATTCACCCCTCCACTTT
NA TRBJ2-5 13 few TRBV24-1 CATSEGGRETQYF TGTGCCACCAGTGAAGGGGGTCGGGAGACCCAGTACTTC
TRBD2 TRBJ2-3 16 few TRBV7-9 CASSRTSGPNTDTQYF TGTGCCAGCAGCCGGACTAGCGGCCCGAACACAGATACGCAGTATTTT